The next 14 T cell receptor beta chains were all read from a single sample in a study of shared clonotypes between healthy human individuals. The protocol was immunoSEQ multiplex PCR, while the TCRdb copy is restricted to in-frame clones and leaves out a portion. There are under 85,000 clones in the sample; 50% to 70% occur only once, and roughly 56% lies in the top ten. The specimen sequenced was memory CD8+ T cells sorted from blood. Subset of the sample: CD45RO+ cells pooled with CCR7-negative TemRA cells. All receptors derive from a man in his thirties or forties in good health.

The chain is built from TRBV5-6 and TRBJ1-4; D gene uncertain. CDR3 length equals 14 residues. CDR1 is SGHDT and CDR2 is YYEEEE in the germline V gene. The germline V and J ends were trimmed by 0 bases and 0 bases, with 3 bases remaining between them. DNA of the CDR3: TGTGCCAGCAGCTTGGAACCAACTAATGAAAAACTGTTTTTT. Protein product: CASSLEPTNEKLFF.

This clone was counted once. A read error may produce the germline difference seen at one junction end. The chain recombines TRBV10-3 with TRBJ2-7, with D hard to call. The germline V gene has CDR1 ENHRY and CDR2 SYGVKD. The CDR3 is 13 amino acids. As DNA, the CDR3 is TGCGCCAGCAGTGAGTTTAGCAGCTACGAGCAGTACTTC. Amino acids: CASSEFSSYEQYF.

J is TRBJ1-5 and V is TRBV7-8; D perhaps matches TRBD1 (5 bases). The CDR3 totals 14 residues. The germline V and J ends were trimmed by 6 bases and 7 bases, with 16 bases remaining between them. Germline lookup yields CDR1 SGHVS and CDR2 FQNEAQ. The CDR3 reads CASSGGGDHQPQHF. CDR3 nucleotide sequence: TGTGCCAGCAGTGGCGGGGGTGACCACCAGCCCCAGCATTTT.

Only a few counts were recorded for this clone. The rearrangement joins TRBV6-5 to TRBJ2-7, with 9 bases identical to TRBD2. Trimming removed 6 bases from V and 6 bases from J; junction bases left unmatched: 9. CDR3 length: 14 amino acids. The germline V gene has CDR1 MNHEY and CDR2 SVGAGI. In DNA form, the CDR3 reads TGTGCCAGCAGCCCCGGACTAGCGTCAAGCGAGCAGTACTTC. As protein: CASSPGLASSEQYF.

V gene TRBV11-2 combines with J gene TRBJ1-2, with TRBD1 matching 10 bases. Germline values: CDR1 SGHAT, CDR2 FQNNGV. The CDR3 sequence is 18 residues long. Trimming took 0 bases from V and 4 from J; bases not matched to a gene: 11. This chain's CDR3 is CASSLDKGQGRFSYGYTF. The CDR3 nucleotides read TGTGCCAGCAGCTTAGATAAGGGACAGGGGCGATTCAGCTATGGCTACACCTTC.

This chain connects TRBV27 to TRBJ2-7; D uncertain. The CDR3 totals 13 residues. V was cut by 2 bases and J by 3 bases, with 8 bases left in between. CDR1 MNHEY and CDR2 SMNVEV come from the germline V gene (reference sequence). The DNA of the CDR3 is TGTGCCAGCAGTTTAAGTCTCTACTACGAGCAGTACTTC. This gives the protein CASSLSLYYEQYF.

The chain combines TRBV29-1 with TRBJ2-5; the D is unclear. CDR3 length: 11 residues. The germline V gene has CDR1 SQVTM and CDR2 ANQGSEA. Trimming left V 1 base short and J 5 bases short, with 5 bases between. The DNA for the CDR3 is TGCAGCGTTGAAGGGGCTGAGACCCAGTACTTC. Translation gives CSVEGAETQYF.

This chain connects TRBV25-1 to TRBJ1-2; D is uncertain. Trimming removed 3 bases from V and 8 bases from J, with 13 bases in between. Germline V gene sequence: CDR1 MGHDK, CDR2 SYGVNS. The CDR3 contains 13 residues. Here the CDR3 reads CASSDHPTAGYTF. Here the CDR3 DNA reads TGTGCCAGCAGTGACCATCCAACAGCCGGCTACACCTTC.

This clone was counted between two and nine times. Additional DNA sequences in this sample encode the identical CDR3. The rearrangement links TRBV28 to TRBJ2-7, with D unclear. Trimming removed 2 bases from V and 4 bases from J, with 6 bases in between. Per the germline V gene, CDR1 is MDHEN and CDR2 is SYDVKM. The CDR3 is 12 amino acids. The CDR3 DNA is TGTGCCAGCAGTTTAACGGTATACGAGCAGTACTTC. Its translation is CASSLTVYEQYF.

This chain links TRBV7-2 with TRBJ2-5, with TRBD1 matching over 10 bases. V was clipped by 3 bases and J by 5 bases; unmatched bases: 3. Germline V lookup: CDR1 SGHTA, CDR2 FQGNSA. The CDR3 length is 14 residues. The CDR3 DNA reads TGTGCCAGCAGCTTCGACAGGGGGCACGAGACCCAGTACTTC. It specifies CASSFDRGHETQYF. The full variable domain, its missing parts supplied by reference TRBV7-2 and TRBJ2-5, is GAGVSQSPSNKVTEKGKDVELRCDPISGHTALYWYRQSLGQGLEFLIYFQGNSAPDKSGLPSDRFSAERTGGSVSTLTIQRTQQEDSAVYLCASSFDRGHETQYFGPGTRLLVL.

The J gene is TRBJ2-7, the V gene TRBV7-9; D perhaps matches TRBD1 (6 bases). There are 13 residues in the CDR3. The V gene's germline CDR1 is SEHNR and CDR2 FQNEAQ (reference sequence). V was shortened by 5 bases and J by 6 bases, with 14 bases between the two germline ends. CDR3 sequence: CASSLPSGVEQYF. CDR3 nucleotides: TGTGCCAGCAGCCTCCCCTCAGGGGTCGAGCAGTACTTC. The full variable domain, its missing parts supplied by reference TRBV7-9 and TRBJ2-7, is DTGVSQNPRHKITKRGQNVTFRCDPISEHNRLYWYRQTLGQGPEFLTYFQNEAQLEKSRLLSDRFSAERPKGSFSTLEIQRTEQGDSAMYLCASSLPSGVEQYFGPGTRLTVT.

The rearrangement uses TRBV7-9 and TRBJ2-1; TRBD2 aligns across 9 bases. This CDR3 is built from 16 residues. V lost 4 bases and J lost 5; bases outside the gene matches: 9. CDR1 and CDR2 from the germline V gene are SEHNR and FQNEAQ (reference sequence). The CDR3 coding sequence is TGTGCCAGCAGCTCCAGTCCTAGCGGGAAAGACAATGAGCAGTTCTTC. It specifies CASSSSPSGKDNEQFF. The full variable domain, its missing parts supplied by reference TRBV7-9 and TRBJ2-1, is DTGVSQNPRHKITKRGQNVTFRCDPISEHNRLYWYRQTLGQGPEFLTYFQNEAQLEKSRLLSDRFSAERPKGSFSTLEIQRTEQGDSAMYLCASSSSPSGKDNEQFFGPGTRLTVL.

This chain uses TRBV28 with TRBJ2-3; 7 nucleotides match TRBD2. The CDR3 extends over 14 amino acids. Germline assignment: CDR1 MDHEN and CDR2 SYDVKM. Trimming took 10 bases from V and 2 from J; bases not matched to a gene: 9. CDR3 sequence (DNA): TGTGCCAAAGAGGGGCGGGGGTACACAGATACGCAGTATTTT. The encoded protein is CAKEGRGYTDTQYF. The entire variable domain, with the rest obtained from reference TRBV28 and TRBJ2-3, is as follows: DVKVTQSSRYLVKRTGEKVFLECVQDMDHENMFWYRQDPGLGLRLIYFSYDVKMKEKGDIPEGYSVSREKKERFSLILESASTNQTSMYLCAKEGRGYTDTQYFGPGTRLTVL.

At least ten counts were recorded for this clone. The rearrangement links TRBV4-1 to TRBJ2-7; D call uncertain. Germline V gives CDR1 MGHRA, CDR2 YSYEKL. V lost 0 bases, J lost 0 bases, and 9 bases lay in between. The CDR3 runs 15 residues. The CDR3 DNA reads TGCGCCAGCAGCCAAGAGGACGCCCGCTCCTACGAGCAGTACTTC. Translating it yields CASSQEDARSYEQYF.